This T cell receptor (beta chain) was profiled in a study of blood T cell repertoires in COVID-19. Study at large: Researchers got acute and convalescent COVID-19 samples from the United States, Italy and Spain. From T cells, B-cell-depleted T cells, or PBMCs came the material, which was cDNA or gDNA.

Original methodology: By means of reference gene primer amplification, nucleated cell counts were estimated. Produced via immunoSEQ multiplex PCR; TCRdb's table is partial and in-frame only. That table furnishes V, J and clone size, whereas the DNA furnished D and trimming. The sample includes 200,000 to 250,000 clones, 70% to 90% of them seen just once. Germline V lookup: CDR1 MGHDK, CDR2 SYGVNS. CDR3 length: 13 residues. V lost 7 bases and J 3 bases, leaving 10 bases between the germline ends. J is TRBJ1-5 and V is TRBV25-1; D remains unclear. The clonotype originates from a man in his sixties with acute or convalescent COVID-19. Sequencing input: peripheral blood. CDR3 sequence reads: CASKLSDNQPQHF. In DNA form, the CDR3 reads TGTGCCAGCAAGCTTTCCGACAATCAGCCCCAGCATTTT.